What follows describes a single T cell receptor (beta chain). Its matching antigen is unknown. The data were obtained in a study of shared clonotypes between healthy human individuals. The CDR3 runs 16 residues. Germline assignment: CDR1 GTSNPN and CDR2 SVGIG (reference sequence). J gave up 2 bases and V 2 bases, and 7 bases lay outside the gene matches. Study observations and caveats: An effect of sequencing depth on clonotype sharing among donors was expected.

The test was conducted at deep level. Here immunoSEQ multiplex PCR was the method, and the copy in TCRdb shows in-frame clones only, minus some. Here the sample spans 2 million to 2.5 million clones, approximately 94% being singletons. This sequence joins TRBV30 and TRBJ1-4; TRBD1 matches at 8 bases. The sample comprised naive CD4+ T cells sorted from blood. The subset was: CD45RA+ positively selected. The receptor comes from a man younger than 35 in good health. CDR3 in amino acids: CAWSLDRTGTNEKLFF. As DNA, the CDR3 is TGTGCCTGGAGTCTAGACCGGACAGGGACTAATGAAAAACTGTTTTTT.